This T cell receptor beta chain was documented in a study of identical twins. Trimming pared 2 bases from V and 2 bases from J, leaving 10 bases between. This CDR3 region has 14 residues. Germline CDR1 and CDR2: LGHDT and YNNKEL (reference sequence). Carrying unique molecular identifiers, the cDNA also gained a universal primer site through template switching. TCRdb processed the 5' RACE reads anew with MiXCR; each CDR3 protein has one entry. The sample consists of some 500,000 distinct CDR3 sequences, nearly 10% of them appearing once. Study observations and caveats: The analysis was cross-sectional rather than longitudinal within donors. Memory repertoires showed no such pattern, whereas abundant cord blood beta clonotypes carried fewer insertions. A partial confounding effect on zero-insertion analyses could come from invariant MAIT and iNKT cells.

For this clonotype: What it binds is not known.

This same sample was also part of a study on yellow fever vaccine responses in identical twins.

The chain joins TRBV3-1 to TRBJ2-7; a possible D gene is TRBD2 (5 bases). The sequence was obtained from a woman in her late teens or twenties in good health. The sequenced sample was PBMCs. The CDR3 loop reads CASSQRSGTYEQYF. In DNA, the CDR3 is TGTGCCAGCAGCCAAAGGAGCGGTACCTACGAGCAGTACTTC.